The sequence of this T cell receptor beta chain was determined in a study of blood T cells in healthy people across ages. The CDR3 is made up of 15 amino acids. V was clipped by 3 bases and J by 0 bases, with 14 bases between them. Germline CDR1 reads DFQATT; CDR2 reads SNEGSKA (reference sequence). This clonotype turned up a few times. A second PCR of about 7 to 12 cycles used a sample-barcoded 5' primer and a J-beta primer mix. TCRdb ran MiXCR on the 5' RACE reads and lists one entry per CDR3 protein. The table includes 1,500,000 or so distinct CDR3 sequences, 45% to 70% detected once. The sample consisted of blood. The chain is built from TRBV20-1 and TRBJ1-2; D might be TRBD1 (5 bases). The TCR was taken from a young man in good health. Written as DNA, the CDR3 is TGCAGTGCTAGTTTCCGACAGTCTGCTAACTATGGCTACACCTTC. Encoded protein: CSASFRQSANYGYTF.